The 8 T cell receptor beta chains listed next were all sequenced from one sample in a study of blood T cell repertoires in COVID-19. Sequencing used immunoSEQ multiplex PCR; TCRdb keeps in-frame clones, though not all of them. Of over 100,000 clones in the sample, 85% to 90% were seen once. Input material: peripheral blood. The receptors shown here come from a human donor with acute or convalescent COVID-19. The donor label of this sample is uncertain.

J is TRBJ1-2 and V is TRBV12-5; D perhaps matches TRBD1 (5 bases). Germline V gene data show CDR1 as LGHNT and CDR2 as FRNRAP. This CDR3 has 13 amino acids. Trimming left V 4 bases short and J 5 bases short, with 11 bases between. The DNA of the CDR3 is TGTGCTAGTGGTTCAGCAGGGCGGTATGGCTACACCTTC. Translated, it gives CASGSAGRYGYTF.

This clone has just a few counts. This chain joins TRBV7-2 and TRBJ2-1; 15 nucleotides align to TRBD2. With V trimmed by 3 bases and J by 0 bases, 3 bases remained unmatched. CDR1 is SGHTA, CDR2 FQGNSA, per germline. This CDR3 contains 18 residues. This CDR3 reads CASSFGLAGGSSYNEQFF. CDR3 coding DNA: TGTGCCAGCAGCTTCGGACTAGCGGGGGGGAGCTCCTACAATGAGCAGTTCTTC.

J is TRBJ1-6 and V is TRBV5-1, with D possibly being TRBD1 (5 bases). The CDR3 contains 15 residues. CDR1 is SGHRS and CDR2 is YFSETQ in the germline V gene. V was trimmed by 6 bases and J by 7 bases, leaving 17 bases between them. The CDR3 loop reads CASTLGPEGNSPLHF. The CDR3 DNA reads as TGCGCCAGCACATTGGGGCCGGAAGGGAATTCACCCCTCCACTTT.

The genes are TRBV3-1 (or the pseudogene TRBV3-2) and TRBJ2-1, with D tentatively TRBD2 (6 bases). V lost 5 bases and J lost 1, with 9 bases in between. This CDR3 region has 14 residues. Germline V gene sequence: CDR1 LGHDT, CDR2 YNNKEL (reference sequence). This CDR3 is CASSLAESYNEQFF. For the CDR3, the DNA is TGTGCCAGCAGCTTAGCGGAGTCCTACAATGAGCAGTTCTTC.

This clone is a singleton in its sample. The V call is TRBV29-1, the J call TRBJ1-1; D is undetermined. In germline, CDR1 is SQVTM, CDR2 ANQGSEA. V lost 6 bases, J lost 0 bases, and 11 bases lay in between. The CDR3 runs to 13 residues. The CDR3 coding sequence is TGCAGCGTGACACATAACATGAACACTGAAGCTTTCTTT. Protein product: CSVTHNMNTEAFF.

V is TRBV20-1 and J is TRBJ2-7; no reliable D call. Trimming left V 3 bases short and J 2 bases short, with 5 bases between. The CDR3 length is 11 residues. Germline V lookup: CDR1 DFQATT, CDR2 SNEGSKA (reference sequence). The CDR3 sequence is CSARAPYEQYF. The CDR3 nucleotides read TGCAGTGCTAGGGCCCCCTACGAGCAGTACTTC.

The V call is TRBV7-9, the J call TRBJ2-3, with 8 nucleotides matching TRBD2. Trimming at V came to 5 bases and at J to 4 bases, leaving 8 bases not matched to a gene. Germline CDR1 and CDR2: SEHNR and FQNEAQ (reference sequence). This CDR3 is 15 amino acids long. The CDR3 here is CASSRAGALPDTQYF. Written as DNA, the CDR3 is TGTGCCAGCAGCAGAGCGGGAGCCCTCCCAGATACGCAGTATTTT.

The chain employs TRBV2 and TRBJ1-4, with 9 positions matching TRBD1. The V gene's germline CDR1 is SNHLY and CDR2 FYNNEI. The CDR3 has 17 amino acids. Trimming at V came to 4 bases and at J to 8 bases, leaving 14 bases not matched to a gene. CDR3 coding DNA: TGTGCCAGCAGTGGTCCGGGACAGGGAGGGTCAGGCGAAAAACTGTTTTTT. Translation: CASSGPGQGGSGEKLFF.